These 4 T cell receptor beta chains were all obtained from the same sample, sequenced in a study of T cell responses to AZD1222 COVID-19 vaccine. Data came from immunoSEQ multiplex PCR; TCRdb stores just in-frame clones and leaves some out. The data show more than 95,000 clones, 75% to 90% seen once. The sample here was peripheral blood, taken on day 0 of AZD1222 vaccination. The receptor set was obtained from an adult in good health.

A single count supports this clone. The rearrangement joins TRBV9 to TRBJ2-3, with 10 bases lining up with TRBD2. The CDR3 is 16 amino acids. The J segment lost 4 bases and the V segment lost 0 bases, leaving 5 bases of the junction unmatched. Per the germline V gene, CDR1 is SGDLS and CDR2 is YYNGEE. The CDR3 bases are TGTGCCAGCAGCGTAGCCTCCGGGACTAGCGCAGATACGCAGTATTTT. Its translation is CASSVASGTSADTQYF. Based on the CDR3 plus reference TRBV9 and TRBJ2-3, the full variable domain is DSGVTQTPKHLITATGQRVTLRCSPRSGDLSVYWYQQSLDQGLQFLIQYYNGEERAKGNILERFSAQQFPDLHSELNLSSLELGDSALYFCASSVASGTSADTQYFGPGTRLTVL.

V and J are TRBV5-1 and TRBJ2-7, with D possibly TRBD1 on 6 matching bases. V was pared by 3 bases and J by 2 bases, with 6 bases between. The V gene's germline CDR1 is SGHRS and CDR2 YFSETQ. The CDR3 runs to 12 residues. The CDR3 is CASSWGPYEQYF. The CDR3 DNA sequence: TGCGCCAGCAGCTGGGGGCCCTACGAGCAGTACTTC.

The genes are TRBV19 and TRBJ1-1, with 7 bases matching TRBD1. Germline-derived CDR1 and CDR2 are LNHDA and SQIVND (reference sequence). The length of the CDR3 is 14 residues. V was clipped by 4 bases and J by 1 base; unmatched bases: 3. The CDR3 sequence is CASSTTGANTEAFF. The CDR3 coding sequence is TGTGCCAGTAGTACCACAGGGGCGAACACTGAAGCTTTCTTT.

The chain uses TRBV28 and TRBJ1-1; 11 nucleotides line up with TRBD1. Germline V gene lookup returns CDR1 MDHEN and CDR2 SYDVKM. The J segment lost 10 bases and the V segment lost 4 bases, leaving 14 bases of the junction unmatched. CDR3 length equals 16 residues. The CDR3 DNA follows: TGTGCCAGCAGTTCTGACGGACAGGGGGCCTTGGGGGTAGCTTTCTTT. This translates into CASSSDGQGALGVAFF. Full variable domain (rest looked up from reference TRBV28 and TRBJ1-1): DVKVTQSSRYLVKRTGEKVFLECVQDMDHENMFWYRQDPGLGLRLIYFSYDVKMKEKGDIPEGYSVSREKKERFSLILESASTNQTSMYLCASSSDGQGALGVAFFGQGTRLTVV.